This T cell receptor (beta chain) emerged from a study of Ad26.COV2.S vaccination and SARS-CoV-2 variants. Findings of the study overall: The TCR-based breadth and depth measures might underestimate overall T cell responses.

Treatment meaning: about 20 received Ad26.COV2.S at low or high dose, single or two shots; several received placebo; per-sample allocation not given. Collection of samples fell on day 63 after the first vaccine or placebo injection. What was given as vaccine was an Ad26 vector encoding Wuhan-strain SARS-CoV-2 spike. CDR1 and CDR2 (germline): MNHNY, SVGAGI (reference sequence). The CDR3 covers 12 residues. The assay was immunoSEQ multiplex PCR, and TCRdb's table has in-frame clones only and misses some. The sample has some 520,000 clones; roughly 87% are singletons. As to this clone: Its antigen is unknown. The germline gene is not matched at one end of the junction; a read error may be the cause. This sample includes further DNA sequences coding for the same CDR3.

Material: peripheral blood, obtained in a trial of Ad26.COV2.S vaccine versus placebo. The chain combines TRBV6-6 with TRBJ2-7, with D hard to call. The TCR sequence derives from a person aged 18-60 years who received the Ad26.COV2.S COVID-19 vaccine or a placebo. CDR3 region: CASSPVRAGQYF. CDR3 sequence (DNA): TGTGCCAGCAGCCCCGTGAGAGCTGGGCAGTACTTT.